This record concerns one TCR beta chain sequence. This specimen comes from a study of blood T cell repertoires in COVID-19. About the research overall: Acute and convalescent COVID-19 specimens originated in the United States, Italy and Spain. PBMCs, B-cell-depleted T cells, or T cells were the source of the cDNA or gDNA that made up the material.

Per the study methods: Nucleated cell counts were estimated from reference gene primer amplification. Profiled with immunoSEQ multiplex PCR; TCRdb holds only in-frame clones, not every one. That table is the source of V, J and clone size, and D and trimming were worked out from the DNA. The profile shows around 620,000 clones, 85% to 90% of them singletons. The V end lost 5 bases, the J end lost 0 bases, and 13 bases lay between the germline ends. The CDR3 has 15 amino acids. Germline CDR1 is SGHAT and CDR2 is FQNNGV. This clonotype was obtained from a woman in her late teens or twenties with acute or convalescent COVID-19. J is TRBJ1-1 and V is TRBV11-2; D is possibly TRBD1 (6 bases). The sequenced sample was peripheral blood. CDR3 loop: CASSPRDTLNTEAFF. The CDR3 DNA reads as TGTGCCAGCAGCCCACGGGACACCTTGAACACTGAAGCTTTCTTT.